Here is one T cell receptor beta chain with its context. Its antigen remains unknown. This entry comes from a study of T cell responses to AZD1222 COVID-19 vaccine. Study results and limitations: Every sample of the repertoires postdated the peak T cell response. Baseline testing showed seropositivity in only 6 or 7 AZD1222 recipients. Per reports, nearly half of all spike-specific TCRs target regions that are unmutated in variants.

The CDR3 runs to 18 residues. Germline CDR1 is SEHNR and CDR2 is FQNEAQ (reference sequence). Trimming cost V 1 base and J 5 bases; bases outside gene matches: 10. Assay: immunoSEQ multiplex PCR; the TCRdb copy retains only in-frame clones and omits some. Altogether 200,000 to 250,000 clones are present, roughly 91% being singletons, with the ten largest covering around 1%. This rearrangement joins TRBV7-9 to TRBJ2-1, with 11 bases aligning to TRBD2. The sequenced sample was peripheral blood, obtained on day 0 of MenACWY control vaccination. The source of this sequence is an adult in good health. In DNA form, the CDR3 reads TGTGCCAGCAGCTTAGTCGGGGCTAGCGGGGGGCTCAACAATGAGCAGTTCTTC. Protein sequence: CASSLVGASGGLNNEQFF.